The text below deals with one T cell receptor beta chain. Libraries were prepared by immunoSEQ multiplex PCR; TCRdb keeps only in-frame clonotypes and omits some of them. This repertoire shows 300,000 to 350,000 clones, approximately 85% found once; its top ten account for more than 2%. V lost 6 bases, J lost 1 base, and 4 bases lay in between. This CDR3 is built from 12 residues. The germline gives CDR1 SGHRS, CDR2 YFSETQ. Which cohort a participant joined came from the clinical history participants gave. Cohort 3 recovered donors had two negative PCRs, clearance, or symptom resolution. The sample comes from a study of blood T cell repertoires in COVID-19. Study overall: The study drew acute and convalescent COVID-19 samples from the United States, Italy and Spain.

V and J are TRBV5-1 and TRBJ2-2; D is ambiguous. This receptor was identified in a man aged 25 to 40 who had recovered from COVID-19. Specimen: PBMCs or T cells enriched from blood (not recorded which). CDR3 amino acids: CASILNTGELFF. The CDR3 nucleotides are TGCGCCAGCATCCTGAACACCGGGGAGCTGTTTTTT.